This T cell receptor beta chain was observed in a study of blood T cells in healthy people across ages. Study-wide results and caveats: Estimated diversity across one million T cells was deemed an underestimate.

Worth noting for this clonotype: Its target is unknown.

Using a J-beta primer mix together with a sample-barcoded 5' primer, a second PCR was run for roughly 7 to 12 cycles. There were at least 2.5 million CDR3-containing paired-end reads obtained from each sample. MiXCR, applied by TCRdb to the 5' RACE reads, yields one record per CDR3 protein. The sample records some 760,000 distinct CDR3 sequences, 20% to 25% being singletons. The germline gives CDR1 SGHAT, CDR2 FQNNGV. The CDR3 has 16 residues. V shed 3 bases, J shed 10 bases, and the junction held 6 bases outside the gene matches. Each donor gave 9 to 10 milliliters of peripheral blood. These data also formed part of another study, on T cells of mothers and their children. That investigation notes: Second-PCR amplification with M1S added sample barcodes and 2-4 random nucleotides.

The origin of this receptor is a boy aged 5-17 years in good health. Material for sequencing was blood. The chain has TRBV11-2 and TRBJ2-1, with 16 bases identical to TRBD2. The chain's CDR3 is CASSFPGLAGGDEQFF. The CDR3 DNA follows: TGTGCCAGCAGCTTTCCGGGACTAGCGGGAGGGGACGAGCAGTTCTTC.